This T cell receptor beta chain was found in a study of blood T cells in healthy people across ages. Findings and limits, study-wide: The diversity estimates, figures obtained from one million T cells, were considered underestimates. A conclusive naive versus antigen-experienced comparison was prevented by the unsorted PBMCs.

A remark on this clonotype: The antigen is undetermined.

The germline V gene encodes CDR1 SQVTM and CDR2 ANQGSEA. CDR3 length: 16 amino acids. V lost 7 bases to trimming and J lost 2 bases, with 23 bases between them. The authors ran a second PCR of roughly 6 to 12 cycles using a sample-barcoded 5' primer and a J-beta primer mix. TCRdb itself ran the 5' RACE reads through MiXCR, one entry per CDR3 protein. The sample yields some 760,000 distinct CDR3 sequences, around a quarter seen once. Each donor gave roughly 9.8 milliliters of peripheral blood. The same specimen was also included in a second study, on T cells of mothers and their children.

The TCR was taken from a boy younger than 18 in good health. V usage is TRBV29-1 and J usage is TRBJ2-5; possible D gene TRBD2, 7 bases. Sequencing input: blood. The CDR3 sequence is CSAGKGEAGLQETQYF. CDR3 DNA sequence: TGCAGCGCAGGGAAGGGGGAAGCGGGGTTACAAGAGACCCAGTACTTC. Complete variable domain (other parts from reference TRBV29-1 and TRBJ2-5): SAVISQKPSRDICQRGTSLTIQCQVDSQVTMMFWYRQQPGQSLTLIATANQGSEATYESGFVIDKFPISRPNLTFSTLTVSNMSPEDSSIYLCSAGKGEAGLQETQYFGPGTRLLVL.